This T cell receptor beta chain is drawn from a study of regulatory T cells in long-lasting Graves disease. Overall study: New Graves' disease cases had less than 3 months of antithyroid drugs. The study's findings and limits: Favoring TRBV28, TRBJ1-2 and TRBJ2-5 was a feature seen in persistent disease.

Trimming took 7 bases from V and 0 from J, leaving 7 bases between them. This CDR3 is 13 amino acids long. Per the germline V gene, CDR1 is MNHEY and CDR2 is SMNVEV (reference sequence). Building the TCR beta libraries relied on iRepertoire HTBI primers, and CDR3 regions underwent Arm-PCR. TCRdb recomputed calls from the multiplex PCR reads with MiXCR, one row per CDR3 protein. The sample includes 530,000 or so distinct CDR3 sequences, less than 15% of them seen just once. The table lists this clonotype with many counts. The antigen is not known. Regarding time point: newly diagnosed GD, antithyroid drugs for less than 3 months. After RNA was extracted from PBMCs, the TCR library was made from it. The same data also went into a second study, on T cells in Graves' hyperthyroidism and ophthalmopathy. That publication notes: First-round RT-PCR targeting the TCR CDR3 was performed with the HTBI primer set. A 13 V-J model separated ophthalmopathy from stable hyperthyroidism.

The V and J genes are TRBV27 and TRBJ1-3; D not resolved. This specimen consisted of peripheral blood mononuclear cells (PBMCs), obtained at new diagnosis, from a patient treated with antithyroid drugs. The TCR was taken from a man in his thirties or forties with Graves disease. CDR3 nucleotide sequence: TGTGCCAGCACTCGGATCTCTGGAAACACCATATATTTT. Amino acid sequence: CASTRISGNTIYF.